This T cell receptor (beta chain) is from a study of T cell repertoires in cytomegalovirus infection. A few counts support this clonotype. What it recognizes is unknown. This CDR3 region has 20 residues. CDR1 MNHEY and CDR2 SMNVEV come from the germline V gene (reference sequence). The V segment lost 4 bases and the J segment 6 bases; nucleotides outside the gene matches: 19. Via MiXCR, TCRdb re-called the reads, giving one row per CDR3 protein. Counted here are about half a million distinct CDR3 sequences, under 45% occurring once; the ten biggest clones make up about 41%. This receptor was identified in a human donor in good health (CMV status not recorded). Some clones in this sample may be carry-over from other donors' samples. The chain employs TRBV27 and TRBJ2-1, with 12 bases lining up with TRBD2. Sample: cultured PBMCs, taken from culture after CMV antigen stimulation. The DNA of the CDR3 is TGTGCCAGCAGTTATCGACCTATCCGGGCTAGCGGGAGGGGGTCCAATGAGCAGTTCTTC. Translation: CASSYRPIRASGRGSNEQFF.